This T cell receptor (beta chain) was identified during a study of T cells after yellow fever vaccination. Turning to the study itself: SMART-Seq v4 Ultra Low Input served to prepare low-cell-number fractions. Study results and limitations: Researchers cautioned that FACS-sorted repertoires could harbor abundant clonotypes contaminating from the bulk population. Subsequent booster samples again held most clones from primary vaccination (more than 95% CD4, approximately 85% CD8). Clonotypes appearing in both CD4 and CD8 compartments existed, and their share was small.

Each CDR3 protein gets one entry after TCRdb re-called the 5' RACE reads with MiXCR. Among some 320,000 distinct CDR3 sequences, 8.5% to 10% were seen once, and the ten largest hold 3% to 4%. V was pared by 1 base and J by 6 bases, with 6 bases between. The CDR3 runs to 13 residues. Looked up from germline, CDR1 is LGHDT and CDR2 is YNNKEL (reference sequence). This clonotype was seen more than once but under ten times. Its antigen remains unidentified. Specimen: CD4+ T cells sorted from PBMCs, collected 5 days after the yellow fever booster vaccination. The receptor was derived from a man younger than 35 who received the YFV17D yellow fever vaccine. V and J are TRBV3-1 and TRBJ2-2; D perhaps matches TRBD1 (5 bases). CDR3 sequence reads: CASSQVGPGELFF. DNA of the CDR3: TGTGCCAGCAGCCAAGTGGGGCCCGGGGAGCTGTTTTTT.